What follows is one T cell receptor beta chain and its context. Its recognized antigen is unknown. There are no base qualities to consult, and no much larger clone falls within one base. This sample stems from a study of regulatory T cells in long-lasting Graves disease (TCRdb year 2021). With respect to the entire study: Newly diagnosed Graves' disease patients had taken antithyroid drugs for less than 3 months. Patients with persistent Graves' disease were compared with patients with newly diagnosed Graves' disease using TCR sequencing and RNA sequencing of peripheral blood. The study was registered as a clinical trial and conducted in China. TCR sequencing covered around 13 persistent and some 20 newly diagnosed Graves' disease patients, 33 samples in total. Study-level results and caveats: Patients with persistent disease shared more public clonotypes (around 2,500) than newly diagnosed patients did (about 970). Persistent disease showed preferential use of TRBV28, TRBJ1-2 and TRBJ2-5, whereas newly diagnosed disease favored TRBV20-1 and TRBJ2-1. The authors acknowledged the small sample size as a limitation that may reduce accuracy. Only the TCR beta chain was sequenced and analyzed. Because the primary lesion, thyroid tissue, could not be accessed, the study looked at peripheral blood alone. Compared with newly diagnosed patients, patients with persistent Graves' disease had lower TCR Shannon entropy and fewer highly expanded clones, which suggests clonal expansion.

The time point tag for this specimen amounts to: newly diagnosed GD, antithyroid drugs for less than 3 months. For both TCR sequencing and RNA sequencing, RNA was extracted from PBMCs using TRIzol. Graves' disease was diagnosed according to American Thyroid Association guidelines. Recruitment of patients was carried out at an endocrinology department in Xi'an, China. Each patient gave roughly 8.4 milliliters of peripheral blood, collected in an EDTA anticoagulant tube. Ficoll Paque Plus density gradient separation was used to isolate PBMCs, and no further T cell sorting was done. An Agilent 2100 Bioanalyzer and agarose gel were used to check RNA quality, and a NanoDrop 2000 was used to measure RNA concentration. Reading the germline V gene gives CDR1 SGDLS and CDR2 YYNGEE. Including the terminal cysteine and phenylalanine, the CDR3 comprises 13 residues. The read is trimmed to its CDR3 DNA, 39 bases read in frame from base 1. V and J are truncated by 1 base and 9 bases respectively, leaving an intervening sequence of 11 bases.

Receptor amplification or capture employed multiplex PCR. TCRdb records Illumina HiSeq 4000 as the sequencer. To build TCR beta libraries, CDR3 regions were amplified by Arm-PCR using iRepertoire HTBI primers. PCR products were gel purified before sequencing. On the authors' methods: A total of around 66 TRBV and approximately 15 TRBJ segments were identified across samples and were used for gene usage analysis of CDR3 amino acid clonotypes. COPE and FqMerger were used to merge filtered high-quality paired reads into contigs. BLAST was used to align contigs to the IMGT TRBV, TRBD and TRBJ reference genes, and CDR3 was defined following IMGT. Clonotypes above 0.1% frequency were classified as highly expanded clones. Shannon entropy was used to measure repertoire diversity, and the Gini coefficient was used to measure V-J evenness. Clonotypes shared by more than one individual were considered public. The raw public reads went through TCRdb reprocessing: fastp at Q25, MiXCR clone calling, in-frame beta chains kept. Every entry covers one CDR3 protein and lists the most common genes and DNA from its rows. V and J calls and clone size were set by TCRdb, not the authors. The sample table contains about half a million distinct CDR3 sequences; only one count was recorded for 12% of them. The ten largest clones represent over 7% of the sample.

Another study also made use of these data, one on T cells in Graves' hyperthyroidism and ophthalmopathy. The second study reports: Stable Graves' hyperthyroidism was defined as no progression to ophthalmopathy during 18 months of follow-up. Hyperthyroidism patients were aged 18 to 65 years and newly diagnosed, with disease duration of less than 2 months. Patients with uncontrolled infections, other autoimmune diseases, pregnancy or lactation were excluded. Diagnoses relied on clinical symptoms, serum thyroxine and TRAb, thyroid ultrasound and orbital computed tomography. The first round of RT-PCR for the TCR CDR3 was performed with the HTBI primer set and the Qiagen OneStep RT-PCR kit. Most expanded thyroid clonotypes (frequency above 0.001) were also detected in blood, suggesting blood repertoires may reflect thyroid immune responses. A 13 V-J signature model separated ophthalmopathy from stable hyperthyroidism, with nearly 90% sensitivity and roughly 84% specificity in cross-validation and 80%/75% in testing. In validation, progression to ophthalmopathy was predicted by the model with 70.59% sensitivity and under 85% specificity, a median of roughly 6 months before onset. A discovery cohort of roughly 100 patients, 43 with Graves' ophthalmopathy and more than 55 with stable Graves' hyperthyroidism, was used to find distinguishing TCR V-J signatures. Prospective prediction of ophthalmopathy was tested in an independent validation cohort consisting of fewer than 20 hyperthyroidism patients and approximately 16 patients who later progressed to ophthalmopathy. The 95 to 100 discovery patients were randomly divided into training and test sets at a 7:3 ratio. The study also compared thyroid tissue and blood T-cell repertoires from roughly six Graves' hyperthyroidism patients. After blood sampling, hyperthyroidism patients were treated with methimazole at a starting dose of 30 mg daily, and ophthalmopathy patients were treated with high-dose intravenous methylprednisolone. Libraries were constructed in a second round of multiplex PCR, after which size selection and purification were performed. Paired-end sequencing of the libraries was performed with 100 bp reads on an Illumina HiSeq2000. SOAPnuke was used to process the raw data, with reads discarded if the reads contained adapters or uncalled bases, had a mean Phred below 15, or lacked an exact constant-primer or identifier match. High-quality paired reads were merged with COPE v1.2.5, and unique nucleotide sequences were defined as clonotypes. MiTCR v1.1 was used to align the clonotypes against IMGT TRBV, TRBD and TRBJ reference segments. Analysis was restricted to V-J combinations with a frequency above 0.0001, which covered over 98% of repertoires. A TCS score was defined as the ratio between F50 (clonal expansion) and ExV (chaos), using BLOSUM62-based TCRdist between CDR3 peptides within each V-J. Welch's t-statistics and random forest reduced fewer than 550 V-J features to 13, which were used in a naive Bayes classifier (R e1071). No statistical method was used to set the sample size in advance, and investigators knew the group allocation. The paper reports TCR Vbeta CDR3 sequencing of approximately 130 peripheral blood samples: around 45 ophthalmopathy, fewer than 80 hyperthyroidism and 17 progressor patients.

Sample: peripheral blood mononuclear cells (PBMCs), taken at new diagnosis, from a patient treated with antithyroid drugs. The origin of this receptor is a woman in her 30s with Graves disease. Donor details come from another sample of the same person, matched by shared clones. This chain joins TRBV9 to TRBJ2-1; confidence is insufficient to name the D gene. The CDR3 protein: CASSVTPSAEQFF. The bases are TGTGCCAGCAGCGTAACCCCCTCAGCTGAGCAGTTCTTC.